This T cell receptor (beta chain) stems from a study of T cells in Graves' hyperthyroidism and ophthalmopathy. This clonotype was detected ten times or more. TCR beta CDR3 region amplification was performed from RNA transcripts. An initial round of RT-PCR targeting the TCR CDR3 relied on the HTBI primer set. In TCRdb, the multiplex PCR reads were re-called with MiXCR into one record per CDR3 protein. The repertoire includes roughly 700,000 distinct CDR3 sequences, approximately 15% of them detected once, and around 16% sits in the top ten. This CDR3 region has 14 residues. The germline V gene encodes CDR1 LNHNV and CDR2 YYDKDF (reference sequence). Trimming cost V 0 bases and J 4 bases, with 9 bases left between them.

Sequences were obtained from blood. This receptor was identified in a man aged 50 to 60 with Graves' hyperthyroidism. This chain joins TRBV15 and TRBJ2-5, with D perhaps being TRBD1 or TRBD2 (5 bases each). The CDR3 region is CATSRDQGAETQYF. The CDR3 coding sequence is TGTGCCACCAGCAGAGATCAGGGAGCAGAGACCCAGTACTTC.